These T cell receptor beta chains were read from a single sample in a study of neurological immune-mediated disorders. TCRdb called the 5' RACE reads again in MiXCR, with one record for every CDR3 protein. Of under 20,000 distinct CDR3 sequences listed, roughly a quarter were seen once; the top ten hold roughly 34%. The specimen sequenced was PBMCs. The receptor source for this set is a man over 45 with HTLV-1-associated myelopathy (HAM/TSP). The CDR3 runs from the conserved cysteine through the conserved F or W. D genes are given only for firm matches. Size is stated for part of the rows, as once, few or many counts, or as a class when the clone is expanded.

V	size	D	J	DNA	CDR3
TRBV9	few	TRBD1	TRBJ2-5	TGTGCCAGCAGCGTGGGACAGAACCAAGAGACCCAGTACTTC	CASSVGQNQETQYF
TRBV20-1	many	-	TRBJ1-5	TGCAGTGCTGTAGACCGGCCTGGTCAGCCCCAGCATTTT	CSAVDRPGQPQHF
TRBV27	many	-	TRBJ1-6	TGTGCCAGCACCGATGGGGCAGCTCCAAAAAATTCACCCCTCCACTTT	CASTDGAAPKNSPLHF
TRBV25-1	-	TRBD2	TRBJ2-7	TGTGCCACTAGCGGGGATTCCTACGAGCAGTACTTC	CATSGDSYEQYF
TRBV6-1	few	TRBD1	TRBJ1-1	TGTGCCAGCAGGAGACAGGGCTCCACTGAAGCTTTCTTT	CASRRQGSTEAFF
TRBV21-1	-	-	TRBJ1-4	TGTGCCAGCAGCAGGAGTGAAAAACTGTTTTTT	CASSRSEKLFF
TRBV3-1	medium-sized	-	TRBJ1-1	TGTGCCAGCAGCCTCTCCAATCAGGTGGCCGCCGAAGCTTTCTTT	CASSLSNQVAAEAFF
TRBV20-1	many	-	TRBJ2-7	TGCAGTGCTAGGGGGACGGATTTCAATACCTACGAGCAGTACTTC	CSARGTDFNTYEQYF
TRBV5-6	-	TRBD1	TRBJ2-1	TGTGCCAGCAGCCCCCCCTTGGGACAGAGAACCTACAATGAGCAGTTCTTC	CASSPPLGQRTYNEQFF
TRBV20-1	few	TRBD1	TRBJ1-1	TGCAGTGCTAGTCAGCCCGACAGGGCTGAAGCTTTCTTT	CSASQPDRAEAFF
TRBV20-1	-	TRBD2	TRBJ2-3	TGCAGTGCTAATCGAGCGGGGGTCACTAGCACAGATACGCAGTATTTT	CSANRAGVTSTDTQYF